The rows below give T cell receptor beta chains drawn from one sample of a study of cytomegalovirus exposure and HLA in healthy donors. Data came from immunoSEQ multiplex PCR; TCRdb stores just in-frame clones and leaves some out. The sample consists of some 190,000 clones, 82% of them appearing once. Sequencing was carried out using PBMCs. Receptors originate from a man aged 35 to 55 in good health and CMV-seronegative. CDR3s include the opening cysteine and the closing phenylalanine or tryptophan. A D gene is named only where the DNA matches it firmly. Expanded clones get a size class; other rows say once, few or many, or leave the size out.

D gene | J gene | clone size | V gene | CDR3 DNA | CDR3 protein
NA | TRBJ1-4 | NA | TRBV19 | TGTGCCAGTAGTACAAGCTCCTCAACTAATGAAAAACTGTTTTTT | CASSTSSSTNEKLFF
TRBD1 | TRBJ2-7 | NA | TRBV9 | TGTGCCAGCAGCGTAGCAGGGGACAGTTCCTACGAGCAGTACTTC | CASSVAGDSSYEQYF
NA | TRBJ1-2 | few | TRBV7-9 | TGTGCCAGCAGCCCACGCACAGGGCCCTATGGCTACACCTTC | CASSPRTGPYGYTF
TRBD2 | TRBJ2-2 | once | TRBV7-3 | TGTGCCAGCAGCTTAACCCAGGCTAGCGGGAGCAAACCGAACACCGGGGAGCTGTTTTTT | CASSLTQASGSKPNTGELFF
TRBD1 | TRBJ2-1 | NA | TRBV28 | TGTGCCAGCAGAAGAGACAGGGGGCGGAATGAGCAGTTCTTC | CASRRDRGRNEQFF
NA | TRBJ1-1 | NA | TRBV7-3 | TGTGCCAGCAGCTATGAGCCAGGATTGAACACTGAAGCTTTCTTT | CASSYEPGLNTEAFF
NA | TRBJ2-7 | few | TRBV5-1 | TGCGCCAGCAGCTTGGATTTGGGGGCCTCAAACTACGAGCAGTACTTC | CASSLDLGASNYEQYF
NA | TRBJ1-5 | few | TRBV18 | TGTGCCAGCTCACCAATGCCAGGGGCACTCAGCAATCAGCCCCAGCATTTT | CASSPMPGALSNQPQHF
TRBD1 | TRBJ2-7 | NA | TRBV5-1 | TGCGCCAGCTCGACAGGGGAAAGCTACGAGCAGTACTTC | CASSTGESYEQYF
NA | TRBJ2-7 | NA | TRBV20-1 | TGCAGTGCCCTTAGCGACTACGAGCAGTACTTC | CSALSDYEQYF
NA | TRBJ2-3 | NA | TRBV11-3 | TGTGCCAGCAGCTTAGTAAGCGACTCAGATACGCAGTATTTT | CASSLVSDSDTQYF
NA | TRBJ1-4 | few | TRBV27 | TGTGCCAGCAGTTTTGTGGGGGCGGGAGGTTATAATGAAAAACTGTTTTTT | CASSFVGAGGYNEKLFF
TRBD1 | TRBJ2-5 | NA | TRBV7-8 | TGTGCCAGCAGCTTAACCCTCGACAGGGAGGAGACCCAGTACTTC | CASSLTLDREETQYF
TRBD1 | TRBJ2-5 | NA | TRBV11-3 | TGTGCCAGCAGCTTAAATTCCTTCGACAGGGGTCGCCAAGAGACCCAGTACTTC | CASSLNSFDRGRQETQYF
NA | TRBJ2-1 | once | TRBV11-2 | TGTGCCAGCAGGGGTTCGTACGGGTACTCCTACAATGAGCAGTTCTTC | CASRGSYGYSYNEQFF
NA | TRBJ1-1 | NA | TRBV11-2 | TGTGCCAGCAGCTTAGCGGTCGCTGGAGGGAACACTGAAGCTTTCTTT | CASSLAVAGGNTEAFF
NA | TRBJ2-3 | NA | TRBV7-9 | TGTGCCAGCAGCGGAACTTGGACAGTCTTTGCAGATACGCAGTATTTT | CASSGTWTVFADTQYF
TRBD1 | TRBJ2-3 | NA | TRBV2 | TGTGCCAGCAGTGAACACCCGACAGGGATGGCAGATACGCAGTATTTT | CASSEHPTGMADTQYF
NA | TRBJ2-3 | NA | TRBV9 | TGTGCCGGCAGCGTCTTCGAGCGGTACACAGATACGCAGTATTTT | CAGSVFERYTDTQYF
TRBD2 | TRBJ2-1 | NA | TRBV9 | TGTGCCAGCAGCGCCTGGACTAGCGGGAACAATGAGCAGTTCTTC | CASSAWTSGNNEQFF
TRBD1 | TRBJ1-2 | NA | TRBV28 | TGTGCCAGCAGTTTCAACAGGGGTAGCTACACCTTC | CASSFNRGSYTF
NA | TRBJ1-3 | NA | TRBV9 | TGTGCCAGCAGCTCTCAACAGGGTCCCGGAAACACCATATATTTT | CASSSQQGPGNTIYF
NA | TRBJ2-7 | NA | TRBV2 | TGTGCCAGCGGGGCCGAAGCAAGCTCCTACGAGCAGTACTTC | CASGAEASSYEQYF